This T cell receptor beta chain was sequenced during a study of OX40 agonist ivuxolimab in advanced cancers. V was cut by 6 bases and J by 1 base, with 14 bases left in between. CDR3 size: 15 residues. Per germline, CDR1 SGHNT and CDR2 YENEEA. Sequenced by immunoSEQ multiplex PCR; TCRdb stores in-frame clones only, minus some. The sample lists approximately 78,000 clones, about 88% seen once, with 1% in the top ten. Study results and caveats: Clones of CD4+ and CD8+ blood T cells grew by week 6 at doses of 0.1 to 3.0 mg/kg.

A note on this clone: Antigen: not known.

This TCR came from an adult with an advanced solid tumor such as melanoma, head and neck, liver or kidney cancer. The chain couples TRBV11-3 to TRBJ2-3; tentatively, D is TRBD2 (5 bases). The sequences come from CD4+ or CD8+ T cells sorted from blood, collected in a trial of the OX40 agonist ivuxolimab. The CDR3 sequence is CASRAGSLGTDTQYF. Here the CDR3 DNA reads TGTGCCAGCAGGGCGGGTTCCCTTGGCACAGATACGCAGTATTTT.